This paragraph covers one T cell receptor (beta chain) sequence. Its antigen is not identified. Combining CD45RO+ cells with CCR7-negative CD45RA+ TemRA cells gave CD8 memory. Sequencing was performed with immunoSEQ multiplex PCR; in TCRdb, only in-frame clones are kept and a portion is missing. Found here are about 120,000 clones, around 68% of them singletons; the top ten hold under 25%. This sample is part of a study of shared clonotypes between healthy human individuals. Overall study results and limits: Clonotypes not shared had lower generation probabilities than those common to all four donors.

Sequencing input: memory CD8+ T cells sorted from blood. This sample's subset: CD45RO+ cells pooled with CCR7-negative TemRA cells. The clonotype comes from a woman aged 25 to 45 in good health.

In nucleotides, the CDR3 is TGTGCCAGCAGTAGAGGGACTAGCGGGAGCGAGACCCAGTACTTC. It yields the protein CASSRGTSGSETQYF. The rearrangement joins TRBV28 to TRBJ2-5; 14 nucleotides match TRBD2. With V trimmed by 5 bases and J by 5 bases, 4 bases remained unmatched. Germline CDR1 MDHEN, CDR2 SYDVKM. The CDR3 totals 15 residues.